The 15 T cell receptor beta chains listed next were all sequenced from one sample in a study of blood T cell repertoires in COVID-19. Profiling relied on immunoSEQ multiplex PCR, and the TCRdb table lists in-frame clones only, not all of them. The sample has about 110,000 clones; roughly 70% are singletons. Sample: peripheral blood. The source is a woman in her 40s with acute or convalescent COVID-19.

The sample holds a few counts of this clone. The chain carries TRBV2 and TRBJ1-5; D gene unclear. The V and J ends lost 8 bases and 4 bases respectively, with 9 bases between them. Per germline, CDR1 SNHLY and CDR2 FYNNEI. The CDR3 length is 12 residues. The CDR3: CASGAKNQPQHF. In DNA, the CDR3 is TGTGCCAGCGGTGCCAAAAATCAGCCCCAGCATTTT.

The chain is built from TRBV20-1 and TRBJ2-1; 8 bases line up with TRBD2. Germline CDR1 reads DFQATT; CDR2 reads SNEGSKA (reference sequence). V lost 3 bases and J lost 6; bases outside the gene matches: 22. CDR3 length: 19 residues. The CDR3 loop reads CSASIPLGSGGPRVNEQFF. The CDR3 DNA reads TGCAGTGCTAGTATTCCGCTCGGTTCGGGGGGGCCGAGAGTCAATGAGCAGTTCTTC.

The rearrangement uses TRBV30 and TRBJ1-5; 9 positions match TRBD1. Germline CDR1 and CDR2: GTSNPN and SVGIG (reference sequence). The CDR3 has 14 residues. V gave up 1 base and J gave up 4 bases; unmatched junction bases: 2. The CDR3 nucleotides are TGTGCCTGGAGTGAAGGACAGGGGAATCAGCCCCAGCATTTT. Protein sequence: CAWSEGQGNQPQHF.

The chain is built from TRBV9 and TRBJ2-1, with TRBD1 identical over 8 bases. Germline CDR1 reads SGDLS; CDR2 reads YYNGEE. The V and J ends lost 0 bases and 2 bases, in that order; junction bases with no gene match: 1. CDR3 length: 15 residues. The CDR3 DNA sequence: TGTGCCAGCAGCGTAGGACAGGGGACCTACAATGAGCAGTTCTTC. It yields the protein CASSVGQGTYNEQFF. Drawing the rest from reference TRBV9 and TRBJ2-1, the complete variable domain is DSGVTQTPKHLITATGQRVTLRCSPRSGDLSVYWYQQSLDQGLQFLIQYYNGEERAKGNILERFSAQQFPDLHSELNLSSLELGDSALYFCASSVGQGTYNEQFFGPGTRLTVL.

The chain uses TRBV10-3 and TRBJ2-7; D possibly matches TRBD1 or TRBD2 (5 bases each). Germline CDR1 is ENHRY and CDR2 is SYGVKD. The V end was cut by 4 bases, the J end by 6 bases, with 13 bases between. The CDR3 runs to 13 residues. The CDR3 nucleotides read TGTGCCATCAGTGGGTCAGGGAGCGGCGAGCAGTACTTC. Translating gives CAISGSGSGEQYF.

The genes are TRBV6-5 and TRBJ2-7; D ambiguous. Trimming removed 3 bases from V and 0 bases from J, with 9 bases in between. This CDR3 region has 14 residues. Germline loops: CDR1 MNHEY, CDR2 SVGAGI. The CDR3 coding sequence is TGTGCCAGCAGTTATGGGCCCCGCTCCTACGAGCAGTACTTC. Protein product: CASSYGPRSYEQYF.

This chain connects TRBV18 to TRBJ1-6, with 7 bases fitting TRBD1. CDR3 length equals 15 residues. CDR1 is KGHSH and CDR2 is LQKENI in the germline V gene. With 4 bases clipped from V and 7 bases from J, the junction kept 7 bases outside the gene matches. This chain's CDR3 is CASSLRQGDNSPLHF. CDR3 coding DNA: TGTGCCAGCTCACTCCGACAGGGAGACAATTCACCCCTCCACTTT.

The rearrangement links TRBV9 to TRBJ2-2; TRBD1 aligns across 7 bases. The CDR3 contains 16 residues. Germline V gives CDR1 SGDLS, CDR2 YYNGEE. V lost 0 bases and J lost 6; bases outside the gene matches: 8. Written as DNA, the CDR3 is TGTGCCAGCAGCGTAGCCCCAGAGGGGGCGGCCGGGGAGCTGTTTTTT. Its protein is CASSVAPEGAAGELFF.

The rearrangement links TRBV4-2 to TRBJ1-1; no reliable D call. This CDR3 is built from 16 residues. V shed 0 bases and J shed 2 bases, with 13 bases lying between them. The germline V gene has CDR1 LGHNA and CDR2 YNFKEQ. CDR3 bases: TGTGCCAGCAGCCAAGAAGCTTTACAGCTAAACACTGAAGCTTTCTTT. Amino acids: CASSQEALQLNTEAFF.

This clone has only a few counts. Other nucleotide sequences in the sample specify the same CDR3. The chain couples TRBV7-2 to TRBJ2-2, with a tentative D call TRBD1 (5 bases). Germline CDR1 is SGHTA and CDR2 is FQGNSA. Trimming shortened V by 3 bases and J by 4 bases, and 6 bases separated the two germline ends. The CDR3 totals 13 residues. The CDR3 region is CASSFQGTGELFF. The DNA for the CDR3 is TGTGCCAGCAGCTTTCAGGGCACCGGGGAGCTGTTTTTT.

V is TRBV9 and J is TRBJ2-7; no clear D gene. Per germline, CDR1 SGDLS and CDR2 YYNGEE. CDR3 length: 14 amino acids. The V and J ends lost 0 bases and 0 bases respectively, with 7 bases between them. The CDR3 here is CASSVDYLSYEQYF. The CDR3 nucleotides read TGTGCCAGCAGCGTAGACTACCTCTCCTACGAGCAGTACTTC.

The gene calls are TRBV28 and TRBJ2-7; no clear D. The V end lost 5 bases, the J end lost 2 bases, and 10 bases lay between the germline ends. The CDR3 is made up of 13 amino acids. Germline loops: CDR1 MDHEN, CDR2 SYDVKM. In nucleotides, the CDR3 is TGTGCCAGCAGTCACCCCTCTACCTACGAGCAGTACTTC. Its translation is CASSHPSTYEQYF. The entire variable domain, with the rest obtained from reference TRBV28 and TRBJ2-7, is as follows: DVKVTQSSRYLVKRTGEKVFLECVQDMDHENMFWYRQDPGLGLRLIYFSYDVKMKEKGDIPEGYSVSREKKERFSLILESASTNQTSMYLCASSHPSTYEQYFGPGTRLTVT.

The CDR3 loop reads CASSRNRFTDTQYF. The CDR3 nucleotides are TGTGCCAGTAGTAGGAACAGGTTCACAGATACGCAGTATTTT. The gene calls are TRBV19 and TRBJ2-3, with D perhaps TRBD1 (5 bases). There are 14 residues in the CDR3. V was clipped by 4 bases and J by 2 bases, with 10 bases between them. Germline lookup yields CDR1 LNHDA and CDR2 SQIVND (reference sequence).

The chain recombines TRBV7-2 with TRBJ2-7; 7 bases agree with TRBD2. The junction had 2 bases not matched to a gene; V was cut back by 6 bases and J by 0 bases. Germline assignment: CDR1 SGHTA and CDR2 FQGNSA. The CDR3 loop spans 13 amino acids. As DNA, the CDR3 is TGTGCCAGCAGGCGGGGGAGCTCCTACGAGCAGTACTTC. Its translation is CASRRGSSYEQYF.

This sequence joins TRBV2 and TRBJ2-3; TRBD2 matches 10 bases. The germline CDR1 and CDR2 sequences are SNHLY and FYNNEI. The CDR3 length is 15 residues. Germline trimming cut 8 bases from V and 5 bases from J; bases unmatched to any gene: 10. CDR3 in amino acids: CASESGGAFGDTQYF. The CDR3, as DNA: TGTGCCAGCGAGAGCGGGGGGGCGTTTGGAGATACGCAGTATTTT.